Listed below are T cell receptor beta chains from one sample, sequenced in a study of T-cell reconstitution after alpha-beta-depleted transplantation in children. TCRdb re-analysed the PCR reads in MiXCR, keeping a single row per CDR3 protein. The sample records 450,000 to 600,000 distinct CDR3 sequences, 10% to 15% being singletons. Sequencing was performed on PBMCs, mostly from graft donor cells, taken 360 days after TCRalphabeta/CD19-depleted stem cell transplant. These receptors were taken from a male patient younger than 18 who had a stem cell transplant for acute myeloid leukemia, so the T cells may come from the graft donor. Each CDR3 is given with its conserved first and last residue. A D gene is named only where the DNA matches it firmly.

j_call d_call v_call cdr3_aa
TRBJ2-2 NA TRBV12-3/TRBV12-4 CASSLEAGLTGELFF
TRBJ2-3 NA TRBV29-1 CSAARTITDTQYF
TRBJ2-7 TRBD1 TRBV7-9 CASSLGQGVVYEQYF
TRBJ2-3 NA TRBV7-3 CASSSPLRDTQYF
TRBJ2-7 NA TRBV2 CASTPRDHPYEQYF
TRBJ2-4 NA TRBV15 CATSRADRTLKNIQYF
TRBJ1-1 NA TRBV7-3 CASSGRGNTEAFF
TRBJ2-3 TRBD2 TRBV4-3 CASSQGPGLGTDTQYF
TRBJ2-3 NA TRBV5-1 CASSPGGTSTDTQYF
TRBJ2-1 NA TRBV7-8 CASSLVRGPGHEQFF
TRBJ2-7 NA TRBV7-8 CASSLESAGSYEQYF
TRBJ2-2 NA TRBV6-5 CASSYLVGAGGELFF
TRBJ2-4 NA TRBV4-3 CASSQSSAGKNIQYF
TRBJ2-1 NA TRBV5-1 CASSASPSYKEQFF
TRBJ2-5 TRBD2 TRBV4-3 CASSQLAGLETQYF
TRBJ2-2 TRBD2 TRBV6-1 CASTRGGSTGELFF
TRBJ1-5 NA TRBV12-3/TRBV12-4 CASSFGRGRQPQHF
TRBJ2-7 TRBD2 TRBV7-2 CASSLLAGGLEQYF
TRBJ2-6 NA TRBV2 CASSDISGANVLTF
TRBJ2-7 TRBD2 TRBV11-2 CASSQLAGGREQYF
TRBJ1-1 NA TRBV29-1 CSAETFPGHGNTEAFF
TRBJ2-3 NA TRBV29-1 CSVVRAPSVSWDTQYF
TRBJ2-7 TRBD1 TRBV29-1 CSVEDPKTGQGSYEQYF
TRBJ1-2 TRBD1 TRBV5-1 CASSPGQGALYGGYTF
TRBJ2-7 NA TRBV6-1 CASSPDTGKEQYF
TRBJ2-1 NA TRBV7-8 CASTLWPSGGYNEQFF
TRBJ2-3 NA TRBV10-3 CAISLQGGDTQYF
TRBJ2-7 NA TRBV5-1 CASSLPAGGDEQYF
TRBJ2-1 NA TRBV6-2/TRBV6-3 CATQPRPGSYNEQFF
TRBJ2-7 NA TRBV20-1 CSARTGEPYEQYF
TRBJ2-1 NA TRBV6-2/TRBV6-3 CASSSTRRADGDNEQFF